Listed below are T cell receptor beta chains from one sample, sequenced in a study of T cells in Graves' hyperthyroidism and ophthalmopathy. TCRdb reprocessed the multiplex PCR reads with MiXCR, giving one entry per CDR3 protein. The data show 360,000 or so distinct CDR3 sequences, approximately 19% seen once. The sample consisted of blood. The receptors were gathered from a woman between 18 and 29 years old with Graves' hyperthyroidism. Both conserved end residues are part of each CDR3. A D gene is named only where the DNA matches it firmly. Only some rows state a clone size, as once, few, many or a class for expanded clones.

J | size | V | D | CDR3 | DNA
TRBJ2-7 | many | TRBV29-1 | NA | CSVDAGPYSYEQYF | TGCAGCGTTGACGCCGGGCCCTACTCCTACGAGCAGTACTTC
TRBJ2-5 | many | TRBV6-7 | NA | CASNPERCTSNETQYF | TGTGCCAGCAACCCAGAGAGGTGCACGAGCAACGAGACCCAGTACTTC
TRBJ1-1 | many | TRBV6-2/TRBV6-3 | TRBD1 | CASSYSPALDRNWAEAFF | TGTGCCAGCAGTTACTCACCCGCCCTGGACAGGAACTGGGCTGAAGCTTTCTTT
TRBJ2-5 | NA | TRBV5-1 | NA | CASSLMGFQETQYF | TGCGCCAGCAGCTTGATGGGTTTCCAAGAGACCCAGTACTTC
TRBJ2-5 | many | TRBV6-1 | TRBD1 | CASSLLTGVIGETQYF | TGTGCCAGCAGTCTTTTGACAGGGGTTATCGGAGAGACCCAGTACTTC
TRBJ2-5 | many | TRBV2 | TRBD2 | CASRPTSGKETQYF | TGTGCCAGCAGACCCACTAGCGGGAAAGAGACCCAGTACTTC
TRBJ1-1 | many | TRBV7-3 | NA | CASRNTGGAEAFF | TGTGCCAGCAGAAATACCGGGGGGGCTGAAGCTTTCTTT
TRBJ1-5 | NA | TRBV6-1 | NA | CASSERGTALHSNQPQHF | TGTGCCAGCAGTGAACGGGGGACCGCGCTTCATAGCAATCAGCCCCAGCATTTT
TRBJ2-1 | many | TRBV2 | NA | CASRDIDDEQFF | TGTGCCAGCAGGGATATAGATGATGAGCAGTTCTTC
TRBJ1-1 | many | TRBV7-9 | NA | CASSFPGYGTEAFF | TGTGCCAGCAGCTTTCCAGGGTACGGCACTGAAGCTTTCTTT
TRBJ2-2 | NA | TRBV6-1 | TRBD1 | CASSRGTGEPGELFF | TGTGCCAGCAGCCGCGGGACAGGGGAACCCGGGGAGCTGTTTTTT